What follows are 29 T cell receptor beta chains derived from one specimen sequenced in a study of blood T cell repertoires in COVID-19. The repertoire was sequenced with immunoSEQ multiplex PCR; TCRdb's copy has only in-frame clones and lacks some. This sample has about 170,000 clones, with 80% to 90% found just once. The source material was peripheral blood. The receptor set was obtained from a young man with active or convalescent COVID-19.

This chain uses TRBV2 with TRBJ2-3; D might be TRBD1 (5 bases). V lost 9 bases and J lost 6, with 16 bases in between. The CDR3 spans 13 residues. The V gene's germline CDR1 is SNHLY and CDR2 FYNNEI. This CDR3 is CASSFEGADTQYF. DNA for the CDR3: TGTGCCAGTTCATTCGAAGGGGCGGATACGCAGTATTTT. The variable domain in full, with the rest retrieved from reference TRBV2 and TRBJ2-3, is EPEVTQTPSHQVTQMGQEVILRCVPISNHLYFYWYRQILGQKVEFLVSFYNNEISEKSEIFDDQFSVERPDGSNFTLKIRSTKLEDSAMYFCASSFEGADTQYFGPGTRLTVL.

The chain combines TRBV7-9 with TRBJ1-1; the D is unclear. Germline V gene sequence: CDR1 SEHNR, CDR2 FQNEAQ (reference sequence). The CDR3 sequence is 12 residues long. The germline V and J ends were trimmed by 4 bases and 6 bases, with 9 bases remaining between them. DNA of the CDR3: TGTGCCAGCAGCTCCGACTACGCTGAAGCTTTCTTT. This codes for CASSSDYAEAFF.

This clone appeared a few times. CDR3 nucleotide sequence: TGTGCCAGCAGCTACCACGGGGGGGGTAACTATGGCTACACCTTC. This translates into CASSYHGGGNYGYTF. The V gene is TRBV7-8, the J gene TRBJ1-2, with D maybe TRBD1 (5 bases). With 4 bases removed from V and 1 base from J, the gap between germline ends came to 13 bases. Per germline, CDR1 SGHVS and CDR2 FQNEAQ. The CDR3 is made up of 15 amino acids.

The gene calls are TRBV6-6 and TRBJ1-5; no reliable D call. Germline V gene lookup returns CDR1 MNHNY and CDR2 SVGAGI (reference sequence). This CDR3 has 14 residues. Deletions cut 4 bases from V and 5 bases from J, with 12 bases between. The CDR3 sequence is CASSSPYVDQPQHF. In DNA form, the CDR3 reads TGTGCCAGCAGTTCCCCCTATGTCGATCAGCCCCAGCATTTT.

This chain joins TRBV11-1 and TRBJ2-1; 8 nucleotides align to TRBD2. V lost 4 bases and J lost 8; bases outside the gene matches: 13. The germline gives CDR1 SGHAT, CDR2 FQDESV (reference sequence). The CDR3 has 16 residues. As DNA, the CDR3 is TGTGCCAGCAGCTCTTCGGGACTAGGAGCGAGACATGAGCAGTTCTTC. Its translation is CASSSSGLGARHEQFF.

V usage is TRBV6-6 and J usage is TRBJ2-2; a possible D gene is TRBD1 (6 bases). CDR1 is MNHNY and CDR2 is SVGAGI in the germline V gene (reference sequence). The CDR3 has 15 amino acids. V was trimmed by 8 bases and J by 2 bases, leaving 15 bases between them. The CDR3 DNA reads TGTGCCAGCTTCTCAGGGACACAAAACACCGGGGAGCTGTTTTTT. Translated, it gives CASFSGTQNTGELFF.

The genes are TRBV7-2 and TRBJ1-2; weak D call: TRBD1 (5 bases). Germline CDR1 reads SGHTA; CDR2 reads FQGNSA. V lost 6 bases and J 6 bases, leaving 17 bases between the germline ends. The CDR3 contains 14 residues. In nucleotides, the CDR3 is TGTGCCAGCAGGCCTCAGGGAAGGGTAGATGGCTACACCTTC. This encodes CASRPQGRVDGYTF. Supplemented by reference TRBV7-2 and TRBJ1-2, the full variable domain reads GAGVSQSPSNKVTEKGKDVELRCDPISGHTALYWYRQSLGQGLEFLIYFQGNSAPDKSGLPSDRFSAERTGGSVSTLTIQRTQQEDSAVYLCASRPQGRVDGYTFGSGTRLTVV.

This clone was picked up a small number of times. This rearrangement joins TRBV7-8 to TRBJ1-1; D is perhaps TRBD1 (5 bases). Germline assignment: CDR1 SGHVS and CDR2 FQNEAQ. V shed 4 bases and J shed 4 bases, with 10 bases lying between them. The CDR3 is 13 residues long. The CDR3 loop is CASSSQGGTEAFF. The DNA for the CDR3 is TGTGCCAGCAGCTCTCAGGGTGGCACTGAAGCTTTCTTT.

J is TRBJ1-4 and V is TRBV11-3; maybe TRBD1 (6 bases). The CDR3 loop spans 10 amino acids. Germline CDR1 is SGHNT and CDR2 is YENEEA. V was clipped by 6 bases and J by 17 bases, with 13 bases between them. CDR3 nucleotides: TGTGCCAGCAGGCACCAGGGGATTTTTTTT. Its protein product is CASRHQGIFF.

V usage is TRBV5-1 and J usage is TRBJ1-6, with 7 bases matching TRBD1. CDR1 SGHRS and CDR2 YFSETQ come from the germline V gene. This CDR3 contains 16 residues. J gave up 8 bases and V 2 bases, and 10 bases lay outside the gene matches. This CDR3 is CASSFLRGRGDSPLHF. CDR3 DNA sequence: TGCGCCAGCAGCTTTTTGAGGGGGCGAGGGGATTCACCCCTCCACTTT.

The rearrangement links TRBV27 to TRBJ1-4; possibly TRBD1 for D (5 bases). V was pared by 9 bases and J by 5 bases, with 13 bases between. Germline V gives CDR1 MNHEY, CDR2 SMNVEV (reference sequence). CDR3 length: 13 residues. CDR3 sequence (DNA): TGTGCCAGGACGGGACTCTGGAATGAAAAACTGTTTTTT. It translates to CARTGLWNEKLFF. Drawing the rest from reference TRBV27 and TRBJ1-4, the complete variable domain is EAQVTQNPRYLITVTGKKLTVTCSQNMNHEYMSWYRQDPGLGLRQIYYSMNVEVTDKGDVPEGYKVSRKEKRNFPLILESPSPNQTSLYFCARTGLWNEKLFFGSGTQLSVL.

The chain is built from TRBV7-8 and TRBJ1-1; a weak D match, TRBD1 (5 bases). The CDR3 sequence is 14 residues long. Trimming shortened V by 2 bases and J by 3 bases, and 10 bases separated the two germline ends. The germline CDR1 and CDR2 sequences are SGHVS and FQNEAQ. CDR3 in DNA: TGTGCCAGCAGCTTACCAGGGTTTCACACTGAAGCTTTCTTT. It codes for CASSLPGFHTEAFF.

This rearrangement joins TRBV5-6 to TRBJ2-3, with D perhaps TRBD1 (6 bases). CDR1 and CDR2 (germline): SGHDT, YYEEEE. The CDR3 runs to 16 residues. V lost 0 bases, J lost 0 bases, and 11 bases lay in between. CDR3 region: CASSLGAGDSTDTQYF. In nucleotides, the CDR3 is TGTGCCAGCAGCTTGGGGGCAGGGGATAGCACAGATACGCAGTATTTT.

The chain joins TRBV30 to TRBJ1-6, with TRBD1 matching 9 bases. Germline V gives CDR1 GTSNPN, CDR2 SVGIG (reference sequence). The CDR3 contains 15 residues. V dropped 1 base and J dropped 10; count of bases not matched to a gene: 8. DNA for the CDR3: TGTGCCTGGAGTGATACAGGGGGCGCGATCTCACCCCTCCACTTT. It yields the protein CAWSDTGGAISPLHF.

V is TRBV30 and J is TRBJ1-2, with no clear D. V was clipped by 0 bases and J by 3 bases, with 11 bases between them. From germline, CDR1 is GTSNPN and CDR2 SVGIG (reference sequence). The CDR3 covers 14 residues. CDR3 coding DNA: TGTGCCTGGAGTGTACGAGTAGAGGACTATGGCTACACCTTC. As protein: CAWSVRVEDYGYTF.

The chain has TRBV5-4 and TRBJ2-3; D is ambiguous. The V and J ends lost 4 bases and 7 bases respectively, with 7 bases between them. Germline-derived CDR1 and CDR2 are SGHNT and YYREEE (reference sequence). The CDR3 extends over 11 amino acids. CDR3 sequence (DNA): TGTGCCAGCAGCCTAGTAAATACGCAGTATTTT. Protein product: CASSLVNTQYF.

This chain connects TRBV4-1 to TRBJ2-3; no reliable D call. This CDR3 spans 13 amino acids. V was trimmed by 1 base and J by 6 bases, leaving 8 bases between them. CDR1 and CDR2 from the germline V gene are MGHRA and YSYEKL. The CDR3 loop is CASSQVYTDTQYF. In nucleotides, the CDR3 is TGCGCCAGCAGCCAAGTGTACACCGATACGCAGTATTTT.

Points on this clone: This CDR3 is also generated by other DNA sequences in the sample. This rearrangement joins TRBV13 to TRBJ1-3; D ambiguous. V was cut by 0 bases and J by 0 bases, with 3 bases left in between. The CDR3 has 14 amino acids. CDR1 is PRHDT, CDR2 FYEKMQ, per germline (reference sequence). CDR3 in amino acids: CASSLGYSGNTIYF. The CDR3 DNA sequence: TGTGCCAGCAGCTTAGGCTACTCTGGAAACACCATATATTTT.

The chain combines TRBV24-1 with TRBJ2-5, with 7 bases that match TRBD2. Germline V lookup: CDR1 KGHDR, CDR2 SFDVKD. CDR3 size: 19 residues. V shed 2 bases, J shed 5 bases, and the junction held 19 bases outside the gene matches. The DNA of the CDR3 is TGTGCCACCAGTGATTGGGCTAGCGGCTCCCGTAGTCGAGGGGAGACCCAGTACTTC. Its protein product is CATSDWASGSRSRGETQYF.

Concerning this clone itself: Other DNA sequences in the sample encode the same CDR3. J is TRBJ1-1 and V is TRBV5-1; 8 bases are shared with TRBD1. Germline CDR1 reads SGHRS; CDR2 reads YFSETQ. V shed 4 bases, J shed 1 base, and the junction held 3 bases outside the gene matches. The CDR3 runs 14 residues. CDR3 loop: CASSTGTGNTEAFF. The DNA of the CDR3 is TGCGCCAGCAGCACAGGGACAGGGAACACTGAAGCTTTCTTT. Complete variable domain (other parts from reference TRBV5-1 and TRBJ1-1): KAGVTQTPRYLIKTRGQQVTLSCSPISGHRSVSWYQQTPGQGLQFLFEYFSETQRNKGNFPGRFSGRQFSNSRSEMNVSTLELGDSALYLCASSTGTGNTEAFFGQGTRLTVV.

The table lists this clone with a count of one. The V gene is TRBV6-5, the J gene TRBJ2-3; 11 bases match TRBD2. There are 15 residues in the CDR3. The ends lost 8 bases at V and 6 bases at J; junction bases unmatched: 10. CDR1 MNHEY and CDR2 SVGAGI come from the germline V gene. The CDR3, as DNA: TGTGCCAGCCGGATTAGCGGGGGGGCGGGTGATACGCAGTATTTT. Encoded protein: CASRISGGAGDTQYF.

This chain connects TRBV29-1 to TRBJ2-2, with a weak D call TRBD1 (6 bases). The CDR3 consists of 13 residues. The germline CDR1 and CDR2 sequences are SQVTM and ANQGSEA. The V and J ends lost 6 bases and 5 bases respectively, with 13 bases between them. This chain's CDR3 is CSVYRVNTGELFF. The DNA for the CDR3 is TGCAGCGTCTACAGGGTGAATACCGGGGAGCTGTTTTTT.

CDR3 DNA sequence: TGTGCCAGCTCACCATTGGACAGGGTGAACACTGAAGCTTTCTTT. It codes for CASSPLDRVNTEAFF. The chain recombines TRBV18 with TRBJ1-1; 8 bases align to TRBD1. This CDR3 has 15 amino acids. CDR1 and CDR2 from the germline V gene are KGHSH and LQKENI. Losses at the gene ends were 2 bases for V and 0 bases for J; bases not matched to a gene: 2.

This sequence joins TRBV4-3 and TRBJ1-1; D is possibly TRBD1 (5 bases). Between the trimmed V and J ends, which lost 0 bases and 0 bases, there was a span of 8 bases. Per the germline V gene, CDR1 is LGHNA and CDR2 is YSLEER. The CDR3 is 15 residues long. The CDR3 protein is CASSQDRGMNTEAFF. The CDR3 DNA is TGCGCCAGCAGCCAAGATCGGGGGATGAACACTGAAGCTTTCTTT.

This chain links TRBV9 with TRBJ1-1; D might be TRBD1 (5 bases). V was clipped by 0 bases and J by 4 bases, with 10 bases between them. CDR3 length equals 14 residues. Germline values: CDR1 SGDLS, CDR2 YYNGEE. CDR3 sequence reads: CASSVDLGGTEAFF. The CDR3 bases are TGTGCCAGCAGCGTAGATTTGGGGGGCACTGAAGCTTTCTTT.

This clone has a single count. The genes are TRBV5-1 and TRBJ1-4; 7 nucleotides line up with TRBD1. This CDR3 region has 15 residues. The V segment lost 1 base and the J segment 8 bases; nucleotides outside the gene matches: 8. Per the germline V gene, CDR1 is SGHRS and CDR2 is YFSETQ. In DNA form, the CDR3 reads TGCGCCAGCAGCTTGCTCCGGGACAGTTCAGAAAAACTGTTTTTT. Translation gives CASSLLRDSSEKLFF.

The chain combines TRBV27 with TRBJ1-4; 10 positions match TRBD1. The J segment lost 8 bases and the V segment lost 1 base, leaving 13 bases of the junction unmatched. The CDR3 is 18 amino acids. In germline, CDR1 is MNHEY, CDR2 SMNVEV (reference sequence). CDR3 nucleotide sequence: TGTGCCAGCAGTTTATTCACCCCTTGGGACAGGGGATGGGAAAAACTGTTTTTT. This encodes CASSLFTPWDRGWEKLFF.

The chain combines TRBV9 with TRBJ1-1; 8 nucleotides agree with TRBD1. The CDR3 is 14 amino acids. Germline V gene lookup returns CDR1 SGDLS and CDR2 YYNGEE. Trimming cost V 3 bases and J 4 bases; bases outside gene matches: 5. CDR3 region: CASSGQTGVTEAFF. For the CDR3, the DNA is TGTGCCAGCAGCGGGCAGACAGGGGTCACTGAAGCTTTCTTT.

This rearrangement joins TRBV5-1 to TRBJ2-2; perhaps TRBD2 as D (5 bases). V shed 1 base and J shed 6 bases, with 13 bases lying between them. The CDR3 runs to 15 residues. Germline V lookup: CDR1 SGHRS, CDR2 YFSETQ. The CDR3: CASSLSPSPSGELFF. The CDR3 DNA sequence: TGCGCCAGCAGCTTGTCCCCTAGCCCGTCCGGGGAGCTGTTTTTT.